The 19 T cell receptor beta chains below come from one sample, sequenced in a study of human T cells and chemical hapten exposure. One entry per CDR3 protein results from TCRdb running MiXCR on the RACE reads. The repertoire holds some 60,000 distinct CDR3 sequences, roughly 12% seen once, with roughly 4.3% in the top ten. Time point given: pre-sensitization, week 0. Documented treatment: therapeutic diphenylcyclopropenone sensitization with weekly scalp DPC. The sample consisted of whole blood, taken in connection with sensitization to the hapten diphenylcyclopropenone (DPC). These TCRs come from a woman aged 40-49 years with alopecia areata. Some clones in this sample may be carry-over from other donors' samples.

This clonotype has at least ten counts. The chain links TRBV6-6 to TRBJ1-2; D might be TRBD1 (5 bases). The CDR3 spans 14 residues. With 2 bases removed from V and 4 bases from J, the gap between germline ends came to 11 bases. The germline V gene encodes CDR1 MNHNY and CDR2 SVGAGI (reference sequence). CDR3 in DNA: TGTGCCAGCAGTTACGATCGACAGAGCTATGGCTACACCTTC. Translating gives CASSYDRQSYGYTF.

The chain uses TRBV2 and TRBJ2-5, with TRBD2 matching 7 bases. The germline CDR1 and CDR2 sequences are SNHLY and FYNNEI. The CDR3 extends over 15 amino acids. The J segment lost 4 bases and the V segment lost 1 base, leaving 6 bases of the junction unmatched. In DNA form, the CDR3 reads TGTGCCAGCAGTGAAGGGACTAGGATGGGAGAGACCCAGTACTTC. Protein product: CASSEGTRMGETQYF.

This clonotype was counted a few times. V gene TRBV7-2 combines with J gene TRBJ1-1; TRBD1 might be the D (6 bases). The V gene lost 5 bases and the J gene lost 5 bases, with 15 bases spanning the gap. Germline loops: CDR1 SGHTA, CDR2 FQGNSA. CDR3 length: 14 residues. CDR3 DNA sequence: TGTGCCAGCAGCATCCGGGGGGCGAATACTGAAGCTTTCTTT. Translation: CASSIRGANTEAFF.

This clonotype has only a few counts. The CDR3 DNA follows: TGTGCCAGCAGTTTAGCAGGCGGGATCGGGGAGCAGTACTTC. Translation gives CASSLAGGIGEQYF. V gene TRBV12-3 or TRBV12-4 combines with J gene TRBJ2-7; a possible D gene is TRBD2 (6 bases). The V and J ends lost 0 bases and 7 bases respectively, with 13 bases between them. The CDR3 covers 14 residues.

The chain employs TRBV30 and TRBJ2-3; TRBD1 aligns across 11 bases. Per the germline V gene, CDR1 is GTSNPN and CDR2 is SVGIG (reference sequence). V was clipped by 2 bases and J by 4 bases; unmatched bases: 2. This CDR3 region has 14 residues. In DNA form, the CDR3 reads TGTGCCTGGAGTTGGGGACAGGGGGCAGATACGCAGTATTTT. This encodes CAWSWGQGADTQYF. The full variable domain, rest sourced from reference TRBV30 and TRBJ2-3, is SQTIHQWPATLVQPVGSPLSLECTVEGTSNPNLYWYRQAAGRGLQLLFYSVGIGQISSEVPQNLSASRPQDRQFILSSKKLLLSDSGFYLCAWSWGQGADTQYFGPGTRLTVL.

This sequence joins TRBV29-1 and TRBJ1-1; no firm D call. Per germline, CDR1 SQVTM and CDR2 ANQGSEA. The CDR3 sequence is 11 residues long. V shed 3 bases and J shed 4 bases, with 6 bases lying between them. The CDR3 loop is CSVDAPTEAFF. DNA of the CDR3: TGCAGCGTTGACGCCCCCACTGAAGCTTTCTTT.

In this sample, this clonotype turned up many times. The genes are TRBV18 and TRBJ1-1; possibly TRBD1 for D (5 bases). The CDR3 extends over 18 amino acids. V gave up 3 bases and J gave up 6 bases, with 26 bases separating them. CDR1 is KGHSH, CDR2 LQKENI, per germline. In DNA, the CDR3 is TGTGCCAGCTCACCCCCAATTGGAGGGCGGGACGGTGTCTCTGAAGCTTTCTTT. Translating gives CASSPPIGGRDGVSEAFF.

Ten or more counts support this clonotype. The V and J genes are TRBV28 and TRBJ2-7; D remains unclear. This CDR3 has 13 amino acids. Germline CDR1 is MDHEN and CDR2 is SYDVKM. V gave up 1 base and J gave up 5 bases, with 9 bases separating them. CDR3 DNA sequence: TGTGCCAGCAGTTTATTCCCGGTGCACGAGCAGTACTTC. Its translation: CASSLFPVHEQYF.

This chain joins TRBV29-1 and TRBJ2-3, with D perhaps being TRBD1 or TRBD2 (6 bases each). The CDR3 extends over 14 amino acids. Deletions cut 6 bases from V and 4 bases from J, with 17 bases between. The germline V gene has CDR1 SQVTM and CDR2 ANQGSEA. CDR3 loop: CSVGGGRSADTQYF. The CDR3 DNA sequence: TGCAGCGTCGGAGGGGGGAGATCAGCAGATACGCAGTATTTT.

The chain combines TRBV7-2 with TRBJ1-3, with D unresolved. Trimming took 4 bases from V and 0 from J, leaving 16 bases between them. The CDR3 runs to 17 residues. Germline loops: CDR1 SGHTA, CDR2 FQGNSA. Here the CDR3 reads CASSSPNNISSGNTIYF. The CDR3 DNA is TGTGCCAGCAGCTCCCCAAACAATATTAGCTCTGGAAACACCATATATTTT.

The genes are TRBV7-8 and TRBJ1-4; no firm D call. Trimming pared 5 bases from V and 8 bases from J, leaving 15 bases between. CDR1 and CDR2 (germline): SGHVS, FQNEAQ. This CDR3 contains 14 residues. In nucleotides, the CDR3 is TGTGCCAGCAGCCGCGGCTGGGGAGAGGAAAAACTGTTTTTT. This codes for CASSRGWGEEKLFF.

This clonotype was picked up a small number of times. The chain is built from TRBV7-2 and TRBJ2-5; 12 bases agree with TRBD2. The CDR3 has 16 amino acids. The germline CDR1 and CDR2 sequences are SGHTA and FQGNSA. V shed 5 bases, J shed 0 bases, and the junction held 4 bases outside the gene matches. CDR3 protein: CASSARLAGDQETQYF. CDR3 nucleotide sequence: TGTGCCAGCAGCGCAAGACTAGCGGGGGACCAAGAGACCCAGTACTTC.

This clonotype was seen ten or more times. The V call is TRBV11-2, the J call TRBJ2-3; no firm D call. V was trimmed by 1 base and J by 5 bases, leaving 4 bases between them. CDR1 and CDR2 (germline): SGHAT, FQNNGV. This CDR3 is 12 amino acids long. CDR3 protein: CASSLGEDTQYF. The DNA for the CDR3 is TGTGCCAGCAGCTTAGGGGAAGATACGCAGTATTTT.

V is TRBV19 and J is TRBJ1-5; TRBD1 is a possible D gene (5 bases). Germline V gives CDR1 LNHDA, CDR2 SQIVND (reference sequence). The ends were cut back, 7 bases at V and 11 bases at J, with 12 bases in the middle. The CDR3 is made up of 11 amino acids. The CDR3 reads CASIRGRSQHF. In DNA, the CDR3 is TGTGCCAGTATCCGGGGGAGGTCCCAGCATTTT.

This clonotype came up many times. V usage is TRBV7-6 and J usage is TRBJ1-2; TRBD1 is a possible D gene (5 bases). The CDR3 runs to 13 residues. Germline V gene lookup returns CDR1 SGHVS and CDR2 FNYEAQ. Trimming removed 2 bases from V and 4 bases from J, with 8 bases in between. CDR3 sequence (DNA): TGTGCCAGCAGCTTACCGGGGGGCTATGGCTACACCTTC. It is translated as CASSLPGGYGYTF. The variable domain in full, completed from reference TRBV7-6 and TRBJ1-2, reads GAGVSQSPRYKVTKRGQDVALRCDPISGHVSLYWYRQALGQGPEFLTYFNYEAQQDKSGLPNDRFSAERPEGSISTLTIQRTEQRDSAMYRCASSLPGGYGYTFGSGTRLTVV.

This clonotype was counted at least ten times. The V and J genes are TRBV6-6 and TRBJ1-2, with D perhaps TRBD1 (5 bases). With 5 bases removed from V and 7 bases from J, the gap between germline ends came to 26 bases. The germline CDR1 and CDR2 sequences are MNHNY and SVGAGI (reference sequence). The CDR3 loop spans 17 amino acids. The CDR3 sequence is CASSHNPLPGTHSGYTF. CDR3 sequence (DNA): TGTGCCAGCAGTCACAACCCACTCCCCGGGACTCATTCTGGCTACACCTTC.

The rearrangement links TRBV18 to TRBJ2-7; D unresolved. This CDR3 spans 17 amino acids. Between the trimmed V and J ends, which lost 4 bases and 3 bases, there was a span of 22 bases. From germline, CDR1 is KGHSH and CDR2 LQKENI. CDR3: CASSLDISPNTYYEQYF. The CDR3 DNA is TGTGCCAGCTCACTAGACATTTCTCCCAACACCTACTACGAGCAGTACTTC.

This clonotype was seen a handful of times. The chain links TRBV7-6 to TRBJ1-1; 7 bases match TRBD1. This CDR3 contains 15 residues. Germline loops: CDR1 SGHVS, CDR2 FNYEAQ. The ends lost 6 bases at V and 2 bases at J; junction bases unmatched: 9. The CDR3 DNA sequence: TGTGCCAGCAGTTCTAGGACAGGAGAAAACACTGAAGCTTTCTTT. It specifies CASSSRTGENTEAFF. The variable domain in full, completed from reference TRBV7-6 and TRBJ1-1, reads GAGVSQSPRYKVTKRGQDVALRCDPISGHVSLYWYRQALGQGPEFLTYFNYEAQQDKSGLPNDRFSAERPEGSISTLTIQRTEQRDSAMYRCASSSRTGENTEAFFGQGTRLTVV.

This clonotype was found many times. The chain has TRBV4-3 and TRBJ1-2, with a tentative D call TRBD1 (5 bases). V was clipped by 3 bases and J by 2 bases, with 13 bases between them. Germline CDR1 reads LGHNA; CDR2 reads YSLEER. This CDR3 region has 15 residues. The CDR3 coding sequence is TGCGCCAGCAGCCAGGAGACAGCGACGAACTATGGCTACACCTTC. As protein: CASSQETATNYGYTF.